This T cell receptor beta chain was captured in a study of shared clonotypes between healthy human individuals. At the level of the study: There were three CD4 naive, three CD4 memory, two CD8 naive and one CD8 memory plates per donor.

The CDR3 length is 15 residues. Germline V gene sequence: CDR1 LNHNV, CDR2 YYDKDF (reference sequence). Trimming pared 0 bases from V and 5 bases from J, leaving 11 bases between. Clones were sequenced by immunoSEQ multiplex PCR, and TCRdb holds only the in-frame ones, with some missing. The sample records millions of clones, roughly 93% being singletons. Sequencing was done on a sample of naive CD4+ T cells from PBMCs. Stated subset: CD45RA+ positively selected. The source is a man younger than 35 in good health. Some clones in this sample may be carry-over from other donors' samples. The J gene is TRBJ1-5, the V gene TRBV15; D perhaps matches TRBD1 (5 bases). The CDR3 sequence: CATSRDAQGYQPQHF. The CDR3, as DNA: TGTGCCACCAGCAGAGATGCCCAGGGCTATCAGCCCCAGCATTTT.